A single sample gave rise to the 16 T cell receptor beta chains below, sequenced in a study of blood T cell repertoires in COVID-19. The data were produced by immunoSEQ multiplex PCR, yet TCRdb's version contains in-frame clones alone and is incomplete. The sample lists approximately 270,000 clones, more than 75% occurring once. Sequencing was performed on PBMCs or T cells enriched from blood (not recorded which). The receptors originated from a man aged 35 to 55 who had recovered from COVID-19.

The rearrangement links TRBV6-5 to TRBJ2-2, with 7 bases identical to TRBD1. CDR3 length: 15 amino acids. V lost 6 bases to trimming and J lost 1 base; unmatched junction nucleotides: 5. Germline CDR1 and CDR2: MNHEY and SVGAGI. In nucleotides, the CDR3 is TGTGCCAGCAGCAGCGACAGGGAGAACACCGGGGAGCTGTTTTTT. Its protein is CASSSDRENTGELFF.

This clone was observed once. The CDR3 coding sequence is TGTGCCAGCAGGCAAGGGGAACCTAATTCACCCCTCCACTTT. It yields the protein CASRQGEPNSPLHF. V gene TRBV6-5 combines with J gene TRBJ1-6, with D possibly being TRBD1 (5 bases). The germline gives CDR1 MNHEY, CDR2 SVGAGI. The CDR3 has 14 residues. Trimming removed 6 bases at V and 6 bases at J, with 12 bases between.

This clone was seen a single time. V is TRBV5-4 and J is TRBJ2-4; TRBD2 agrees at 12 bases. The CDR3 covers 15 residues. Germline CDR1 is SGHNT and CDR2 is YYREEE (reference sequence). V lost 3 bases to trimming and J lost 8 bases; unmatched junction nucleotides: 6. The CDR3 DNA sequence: TGTGCCAGCAGCTCCGGACTAGCGGGGCCGGACATTCAGTACTTC. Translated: CASSSGLAGPDIQYF.

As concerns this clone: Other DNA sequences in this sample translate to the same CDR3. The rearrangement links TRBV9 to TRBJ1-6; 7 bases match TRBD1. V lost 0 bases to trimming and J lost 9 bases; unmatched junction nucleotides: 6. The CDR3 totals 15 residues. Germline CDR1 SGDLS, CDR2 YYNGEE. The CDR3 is CASSVEGGEGSPLHF. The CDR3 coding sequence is TGTGCCAGCAGCGTAGAAGGGGGCGAAGGTTCACCCCTCCACTTT.

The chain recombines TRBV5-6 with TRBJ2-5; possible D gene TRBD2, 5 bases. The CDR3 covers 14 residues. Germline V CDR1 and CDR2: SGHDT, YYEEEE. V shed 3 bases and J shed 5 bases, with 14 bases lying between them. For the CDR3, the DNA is TGTGCCAGCAGCTCGCAGAATCGCGGGGAGACCCAGTACTTC. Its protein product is CASSSQNRGETQYF.

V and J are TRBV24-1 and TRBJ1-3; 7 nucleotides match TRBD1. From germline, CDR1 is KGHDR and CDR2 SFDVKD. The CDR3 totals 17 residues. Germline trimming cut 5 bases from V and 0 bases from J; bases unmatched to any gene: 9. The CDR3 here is CATSGWDRSSSGNTIYF. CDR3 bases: TGTGCCACCAGTGGTTGGGACAGAAGCTCCTCTGGAAACACCATATATTTT.

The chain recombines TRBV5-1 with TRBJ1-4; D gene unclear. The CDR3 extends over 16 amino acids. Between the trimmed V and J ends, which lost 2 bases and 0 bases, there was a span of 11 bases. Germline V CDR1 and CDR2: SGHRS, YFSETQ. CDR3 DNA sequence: TGCGCCAGCAGCTTTCATCCGACTCCAACTAATGAAAAACTGTTTTTT. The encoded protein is CASSFHPTPTNEKLFF.

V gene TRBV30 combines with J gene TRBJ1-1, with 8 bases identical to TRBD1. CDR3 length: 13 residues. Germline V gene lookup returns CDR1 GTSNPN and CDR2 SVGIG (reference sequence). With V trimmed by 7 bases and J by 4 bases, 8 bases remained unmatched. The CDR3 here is CAFRTGSATEAFF. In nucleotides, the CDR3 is TGTGCCTTTAGGACAGGGAGCGCCACTGAAGCTTTCTTT.

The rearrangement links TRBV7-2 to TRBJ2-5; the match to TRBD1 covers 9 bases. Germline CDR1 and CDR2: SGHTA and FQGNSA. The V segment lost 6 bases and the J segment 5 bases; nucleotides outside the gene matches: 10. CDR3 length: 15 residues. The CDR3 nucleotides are TGTGCCAGCAGTTTTGTCACAGGGGGCCAGGAGACCCAGTACTTC. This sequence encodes CASSFVTGGQETQYF.

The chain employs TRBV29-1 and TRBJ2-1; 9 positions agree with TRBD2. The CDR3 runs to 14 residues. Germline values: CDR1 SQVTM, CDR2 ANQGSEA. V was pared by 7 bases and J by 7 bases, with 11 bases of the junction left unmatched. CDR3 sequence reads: CSALAGATYNEQFF. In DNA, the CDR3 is TGCAGCGCCTTAGCGGGAGCTACGTATAATGAGCAGTTCTTC.

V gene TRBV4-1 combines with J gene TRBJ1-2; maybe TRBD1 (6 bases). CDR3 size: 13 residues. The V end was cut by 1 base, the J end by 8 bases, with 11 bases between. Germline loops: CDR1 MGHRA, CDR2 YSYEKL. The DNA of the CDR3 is TGCGCCAGCAGCCAAGCTACAGGGTTAGGCTACACCTTC. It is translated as CASSQATGLGYTF.

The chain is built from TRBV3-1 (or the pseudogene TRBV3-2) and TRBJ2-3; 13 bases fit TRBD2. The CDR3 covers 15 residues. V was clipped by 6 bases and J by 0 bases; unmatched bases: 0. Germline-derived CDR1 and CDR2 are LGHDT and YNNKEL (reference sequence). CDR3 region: CASRLAGGSTDTQYF. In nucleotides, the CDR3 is TGTGCCAGCAGACTAGCGGGGGGGAGCACAGATACGCAGTATTTT.

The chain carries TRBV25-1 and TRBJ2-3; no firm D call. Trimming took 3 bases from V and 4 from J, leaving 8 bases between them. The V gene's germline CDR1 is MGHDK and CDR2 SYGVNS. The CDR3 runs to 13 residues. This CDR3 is CASSDPIADTQYF. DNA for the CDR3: TGTGCCAGCAGTGACCCGATAGCAGATACGCAGTATTTT.

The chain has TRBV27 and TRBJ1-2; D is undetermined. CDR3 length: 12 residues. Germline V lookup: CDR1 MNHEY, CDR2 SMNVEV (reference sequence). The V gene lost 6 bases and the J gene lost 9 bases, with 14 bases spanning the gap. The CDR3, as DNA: TGTGCCAGCAGGACCTCGAGGGCTAGCTACACCTTC. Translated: CASRTSRASYTF.

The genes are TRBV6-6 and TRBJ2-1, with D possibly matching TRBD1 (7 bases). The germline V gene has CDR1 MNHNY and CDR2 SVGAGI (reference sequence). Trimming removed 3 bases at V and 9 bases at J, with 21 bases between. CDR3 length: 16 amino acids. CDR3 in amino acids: CASSYARMAGGREQFF. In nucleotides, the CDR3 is TGTGCCAGCAGTTATGCTCGTATGGCAGGGGGGCGTGAGCAGTTCTTC.

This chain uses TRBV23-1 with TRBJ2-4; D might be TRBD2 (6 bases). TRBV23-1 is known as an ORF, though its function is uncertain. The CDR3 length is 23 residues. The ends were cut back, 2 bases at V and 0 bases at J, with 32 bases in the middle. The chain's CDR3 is CASSQKGLVRDELLMLAKNIQYF. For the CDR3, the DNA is TGCGCCAGCAGTCAAAAGGGGCTAGTGCGGGATGAACTCCTGATGCTAGCCAAAAACATTCAGTACTTC.